Each of the 11 T cell receptor beta chains below was sequenced from the same sample in a study of T cells in Graves' hyperthyroidism and ophthalmopathy. Amplified TCR beta CDR3 regions derived from RNA transcripts. TCR CDR3 regions were first amplified by RT-PCR with HTBI primers. TCRdb independently ran MiXCR on the multiplex PCR reads; one entry per CDR3 protein. Seen here are fewer than 750,000 distinct CDR3 sequences, 35% to 55% observed once, and the top ten hold roughly 7.7%. The material sequenced was peripheral blood or thyroid tissue (not recorded which). These receptors were collected from a woman younger than 35 with Graves' hyperthyroidism.

This clonotype came up many times. This chain connects TRBV2 to TRBJ2-7, with D unclear. The ends were cut back, 4 bases at V and 2 bases at J, with 6 bases in the middle. The CDR3 loop spans 12 amino acids. Per germline, CDR1 SNHLY and CDR2 FYNNEI. The CDR3 DNA is TGTGCCAGCAGTGTCGGAACCTACGAGCAGTACTTC. This sequence encodes CASSVGTYEQYF.

The genes are TRBV2 and TRBJ2-7; 7 bases are a match to TRBD1. Trimming took 4 bases from V and 0 from J; bases not matched to a gene: 9. This CDR3 region has 16 residues. Germline CDR1 is SNHLY and CDR2 is FYNNEI. Here the CDR3 reads CASSARGRQGSYEQYF. The CDR3 DNA sequence: TGTGCCAGCAGTGCTAGGGGTAGACAGGGCTCCTACGAGCAGTACTTC.

This clonotype was seen at least ten times. The chain is built from TRBV6-4 and TRBJ1-1; D perhaps matches TRBD1 (5 bases). Germline V gives CDR1 MRHNA, CDR2 SNTAGT. Trimming took off 3 bases at V and 0 bases at J, with 14 bases between the two ends. This CDR3 has 16 amino acids. DNA for the CDR3: TGTGCCAGCAGTGAACGACAGAGGAACATGAACACTGAAGCTTTCTTT. It specifies CASSERQRNMNTEAFF.

The sample holds a few counts of this clonotype. The chain has TRBV12-3 or TRBV12-4 and TRBJ1-4; D might be TRBD1 (6 bases). V was trimmed by 5 bases and J by 5 bases, leaving 15 bases between them. CDR3 length: 15 residues. CDR3 DNA: TGTGCCAGCAGTAAACCGGGACACCTAAATGAAAAACTGTTTTTT. Translating gives CASSKPGHLNEKLFF.

The genes are TRBV12-3 or TRBV12-4 and TRBJ1-5; tentatively, D is TRBD1 (6 bases). The CDR3 length is 13 residues. Trimming took off 7 bases at V and 9 bases at J, with 16 bases between the two ends. The CDR3 loop reads CASNPDSGRPQHF. The CDR3 region has the DNA TGTGCCAGCAACCCGGACAGCGGAAGGCCCCAGCATTTT.

J is TRBJ2-7 and V is TRBV7-2, with TRBD2 matching over 8 bases. CDR3 length: 15 residues. Germline V gene sequence: CDR1 SGHTA, CDR2 FQGNSA. Trimming took 3 bases from V and 5 from J; bases not matched to a gene: 9. The CDR3 coding sequence is TGTGCCAGCAGCTTGCGGGGGGCTGGGGCCAACGAGCAGTACTTC. Translating gives CASSLRGAGANEQYF.

The V and J genes are TRBV2 and TRBJ2-1; D not certain. V was cut by 3 bases and J by 5 bases, with 8 bases left in between. Germline loops: CDR1 SNHLY, CDR2 FYNNEI. The CDR3 totals 13 residues. The CDR3 loop is CASSDTLNNEQFF. The CDR3 nucleotides read TGTGCCAGCAGTGACACGCTGAACAATGAGCAGTTCTTC.

The genes are TRBV18 and TRBJ1-3, with 7 bases lining up with TRBD1. CDR3 length equals 15 residues. CDR1 KGHSH and CDR2 LQKENI come from the germline V gene. The junction had 9 bases not matched to a gene; V was cut back by 6 bases and J by 4 bases. CDR3 loop: CASSTRQGRGNTIYF. CDR3 DNA sequence: TGTGCCAGCTCTACTCGACAGGGCAGGGGAAACACCATATATTTT.

This chain joins TRBV7-9 and TRBJ2-3; 7 bases match TRBD2. V was clipped by 7 bases and J by 0 bases; unmatched bases: 4. In germline, CDR1 is SEHNR, CDR2 FQNEAQ (reference sequence). The CDR3 has 14 residues. The CDR3 region is CASTWDYSTDTQYF. For the CDR3, the DNA is TGTGCCAGCACTTGGGACTACAGCACAGATACGCAGTATTTT. Together with reference TRBV7-9 and TRBJ2-3, the CDR3 gives the full variable domain: DTGVSQNPRHKITKRGQNVTFRCDPISEHNRLYWYRQTLGQGPEFLTYFQNEAQLEKSRLLSDRFSAERPKGSFSTLEIQRTEQGDSAMYLCASTWDYSTDTQYFGPGTRLTVL.

This clonotype has at least ten counts. The chain links TRBV12-3 or TRBV12-4 to TRBJ2-7; D possibly uses TRBD1 or TRBD2 (6 bases each). Trimming took off 6 bases at V and 6 bases at J, with 18 bases between the two ends. This CDR3 comprises 14 residues. The CDR3 spells CASSWGAGSGEQYF. The CDR3 bases are TGTGCCAGCAGCTGGGGGGCAGGGTCTGGCGAGCAGTACTTC.

J is TRBJ2-7 and V is TRBV20-1, with D maybe TRBD1 (6 bases). V lost 6 bases and J 7 bases, leaving 13 bases between the germline ends. Germline V CDR1 and CDR2: DFQATT, SNEGSKA (reference sequence). This CDR3 is built from 11 residues. The CDR3 spells CSARPGVEQYF. The CDR3 nucleotides read TGCAGTGCCAGACCAGGGGTTGAGCAGTACTTC.